The 4 T cell receptor beta chains reported below all come from one sample, sequenced in a study of CD8 T cells in Susac syndrome. Random hexamers were used to reverse transcribe an amount of about 0.5 to 1 ug RNA. One entry per CDR3 protein, called by TCRdb with MiXCR from the immunoSEQ multiplex PCR reads. This sample has tens of thousands of distinct CDR3 sequences, with about 92% found just once. Sequencing was done on a sample of CD8+ T cells from PBMCs. The receptors come from a human donor with multiple sclerosis.

This chain joins TRBV7-3 and TRBJ2-3; D unclear. V was pared by 3 bases and J by 2 bases, with 6 bases between. The CDR3 has 13 residues. Germline V gene lookup returns CDR1 SGHTA and CDR2 FQGTGA. In DNA form, the CDR3 reads TGTGCCAGCAGCTTTGGTTCCACAGATACGCAGTATTTT. This translates into CASSFGSTDTQYF. The full variable domain, in which reference TRBV7-3 and TRBJ2-3 provide the parts outside the CDR3, is GAGVSQTPSNKVTEKGKYVELRCDPISGHTALYWYRQSLGQGPEFLIYFQGTGAADDSGLPNDRFFAVRPEGSVSTLKIQRTERGDSAVYLCASSFGSTDTQYFGPGTRLTVL.

The CDR3 sequence: CASTPGALLTDEQFF. CDR3 in DNA: TGTGCCAGCACCCCAGGGGCCCTTTTAACCGATGAGCAGTTCTTC. The chain has TRBV27 and TRBJ2-1; possible D gene TRBD1, 6 bases. Trimming left V 7 bases short and J 8 bases short, with 21 bases between. CDR3 length: 15 residues. The germline gives CDR1 MNHEY, CDR2 SMNVEV (reference sequence).

The CDR3 region is CASSLSGSNQPQHF. The CDR3 nucleotides read TGTGCCAGCAGTTTATCGGGAAGCAATCAGCCCCAGCATTTT. The chain employs TRBV27 and TRBJ1-5; no reliable D call. V was shortened by 0 bases and J by 1 base, with 4 bases between the two germline ends. Germline lookup yields CDR1 MNHEY and CDR2 SMNVEV (reference sequence). The CDR3 sequence is 14 residues long.

The CDR3 region has the DNA TGTGCCAGCAGAACGGGACAGCGATTGAACACTGAAGCTTTCTTT. It is translated as CASRTGQRLNTEAFF. This rearrangement joins TRBV28 to TRBJ1-1, with TRBD1 matching over 7 bases. CDR1 and CDR2 (germline): MDHEN, SYDVKM. J lost 0 bases, V lost 6 bases, and 7 bases had no gene match. There are 15 residues in the CDR3. Filled out from reference TRBV28 and TRBJ1-1, the complete variable domain reads DVKVTQSSRYLVKRTGEKVFLECVQDMDHENMFWYRQDPGLGLRLIYFSYDVKMKEKGDIPEGYSVSREKKERFSLILESASTNQTSMYLCASRTGQRLNTEAFFGQGTRLTVV.